The sequence of this T cell receptor (beta chain) was determined in a study of blood T cell repertoires in COVID-19. In the study overall: Spain, Italy and the United States supplied samples that represented acute and convalescent COVID-19. Sources were T cells, B-cell-depleted T cells, or PBMCs; the material itself was cDNA or gDNA.

The V gene end was trimmed by 0 bases and the J gene end by 5 bases; junction bases not matched to a gene: 3. Germline loops: CDR1 SGHRS, CDR2 YFSETQ. The CDR3 length is 14 residues. Source study methods: Amplification with reference gene primers provided the estimates of nucleated cell counts. The data were produced by immunoSEQ multiplex PCR, yet TCRdb's version contains in-frame clones alone and is incomplete. V, J and clone size are taken as reported in that table, and D and trimming were inferred from the DNA itself. The sample lists approximately 140,000 clones; 65% to 90% were seen once. The V and J genes are TRBV5-1 and TRBJ2-5, with 8 bases that match TRBD2. This receptor was taken from a man aged 65 to 79 with acute or convalescent COVID-19. The sequencing input was peripheral blood. The CDR3 protein is CASSLAGGRETQYF. The CDR3 bases are TGCGCCAGCAGCTTGGCGGGAGGGCGGGAGACCCAGTACTTC.